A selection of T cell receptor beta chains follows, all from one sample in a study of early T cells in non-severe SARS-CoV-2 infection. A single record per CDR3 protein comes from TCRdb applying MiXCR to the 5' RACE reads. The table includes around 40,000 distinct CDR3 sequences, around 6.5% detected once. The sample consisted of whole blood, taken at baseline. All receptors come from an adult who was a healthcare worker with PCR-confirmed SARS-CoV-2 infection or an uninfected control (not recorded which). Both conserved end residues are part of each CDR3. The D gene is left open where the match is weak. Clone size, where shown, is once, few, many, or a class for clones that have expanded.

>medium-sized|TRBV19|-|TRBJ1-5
CASTPGNQPQHF
TGTGCCAGTACCCCAGGGAATCAGCCCCAGCATTTT
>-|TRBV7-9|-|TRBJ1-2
CVSSQKGDANYGYTF
TGTGTCAGCAGTCAAAAAGGGGACGCTAACTATGGCTACACCTTC
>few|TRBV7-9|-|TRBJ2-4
CASSLIAGANIQYF
TGTGCCAGCAGCTTAATTGCAGGGGCGAACATTCAGTACTTC
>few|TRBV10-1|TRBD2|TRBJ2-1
CASSGLAGEGEQFF
TGCGCCAGCAGTGGACTAGCGGGTGAGGGTGAGCAGTTCTTC
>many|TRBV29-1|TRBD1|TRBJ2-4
CSVGSTGTENIQYF
TGCAGCGTGGGGTCCACCGGGACAGAAAACATTCAGTACTTC
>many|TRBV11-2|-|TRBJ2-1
CASSTRGLFADEQFF
TGTGCCAGCAGCACGAGAGGTCTGTTCGCCGATGAGCAGTTCTTC
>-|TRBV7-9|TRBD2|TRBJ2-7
CASSRWGGTTSGEQYF
TGTGCCAGCAGCCGGTGGGGCGGGACTACCTCGGGGGAGCAGTACTTC
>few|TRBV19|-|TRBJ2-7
CASSKDLEAREQYF
TGTGCCAGTAGTAAGGACTTGGAGGCTCGCGAGCAGTACTTC
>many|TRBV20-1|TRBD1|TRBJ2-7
CSARPPLDRLGEQYF
TGCAGTGCCAGACCCCCGTTGGACAGGTTGGGCGAGCAGTACTTC
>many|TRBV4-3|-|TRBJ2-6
CASSQEGQLGSGANVLTF
TGCGCCAGCAGCCAAGAAGGACAGCTAGGGTCTGGGGCCAACGTCCTGACTTTC
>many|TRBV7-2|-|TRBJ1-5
CASSQDSNQPQHF
TGTGCCAGCAGCCAAGATAGCAATCAGCCCCAGCATTTT
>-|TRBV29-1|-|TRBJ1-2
CSVGTSLYGYTF
TGCAGCGTTGGGACCTCTTTATATGGCTACACCTTC
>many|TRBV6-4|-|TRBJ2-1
CASSDTTGSYNEQFF
TGTGCCAGCAGTGACACAACGGGCTCCTACAATGAGCAGTTCTTC
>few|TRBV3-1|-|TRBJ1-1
CASSQVGRPNTEAFF
TGTGCCAGCAGCCAAGTTGGGAGACCGAACACTGAAGCTTTCTTT
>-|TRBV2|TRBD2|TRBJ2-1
CARGTSGYNEQFF
TGTGCCAGGGGGACTAGCGGGTACAATGAGCAGTTCTTC
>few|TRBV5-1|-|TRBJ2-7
CASSRHRTGHISSEQYF
TGCGCCAGCAGCCGTCATCGCACGGGACATATATCTTCCGAGCAGTACTTC
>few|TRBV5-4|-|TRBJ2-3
CASSHLGNTQYF
TGTGCCAGCAGCCATCTAGGGAATACGCAGTATTTT
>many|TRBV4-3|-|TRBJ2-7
CASSQELSASEQYF
TGCGCCAGCAGCCAAGAGTTATCAGCATCCGAGCAGTACTTC